The present TCR beta chain was sequenced within a study of T cells after yellow fever vaccination. General study points: Abundant clonotypes from the bulk population could have been carried over as contaminants into FACS-sorted repertoires.

This clonotype occurred many times. Its specificity is not known. This CDR3 contains 13 residues. Deletions cut 6 bases from V and 1 base from J, with 9 bases between. The authors made TCR cDNA by 5'RACE template switching, adding a universal primer site and UMIs. TCRdb re-derived calls from the 5' RACE reads in MiXCR, one entry per CDR3 protein. The sample contains about 400,000 distinct CDR3 sequences, 6.2% of which appear only once. This receptor was obtained from a man aged 30 to 45 who received the YFV17D yellow fever vaccine. The chain employs TRBV12-3 or TRBV12-4 and TRBJ2-5, with D tentatively TRBD1 or TRBD2 (5 bases each). Specimen: PBMCs, collected 5 days after the yellow fever booster vaccination. CDR3 in DNA: TGTGCCAGCAGCTCCGGGACCCAAGAGACCCAGTACTTC. Translating it yields CASSSGTQETQYF.